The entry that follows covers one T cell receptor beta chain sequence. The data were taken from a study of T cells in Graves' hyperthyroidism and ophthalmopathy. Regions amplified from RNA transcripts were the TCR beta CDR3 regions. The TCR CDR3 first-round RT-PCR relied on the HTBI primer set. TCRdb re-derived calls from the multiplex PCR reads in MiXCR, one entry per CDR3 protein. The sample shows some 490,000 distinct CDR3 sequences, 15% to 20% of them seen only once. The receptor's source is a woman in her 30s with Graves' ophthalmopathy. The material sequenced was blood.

The CDR3 spells CSVEDRGLASYEQYF. The CDR3 bases are TGCAGCGTTGAAGATCGAGGGCTAGCCTCCTACGAGCAGTACTTC. This chain joins TRBV29-1 and TRBJ2-7, with a tentative D call TRBD2 (5 bases). Germline V gene sequence: CDR1 SQVTM, CDR2 ANQGSEA. There are 15 residues in the CDR3. V lost 0 bases, J lost 0 bases, and 12 bases lay in between.